This record covers a single TCR beta chain. Its antigen is currently unknown. PCR employed 60 Vbeta and 13 Jbeta primers. The protocol was immunoSEQ multiplex PCR, while the TCRdb copy is restricted to in-frame clones and leaves out a portion. The sample consists of about 140,000 clones, about 76% of them appearing once. The sample belongs to a study of cytomegalovirus exposure and HLA in healthy donors. Whole-study results and caveats: In a later analysis, at a false discovery rate of 0.05, 16,951 TCR beta sequences matched HLA alleles.

The junction had 4 bases not matched to a gene; V was cut back by 5 bases and J by 8 bases. This CDR3 comprises 14 residues. Germline V gives CDR1 SNHLY, CDR2 FYNNEI. Sample: PBMCs. The V gene is TRBV2, the J gene TRBJ1-4, with TRBD1 matching over 11 bases. This sequence was found in a female donor in good health and CMV-seronegative. The CDR3, as DNA: TGTGCCAGCAGTACGGACAGGGGGCACGAAAAACTGTTTTTT. Translated, it gives CASSTDRGHEKLFF.